What follows are 24 T cell receptor beta chains derived from one specimen sequenced in a study of CD8+ T cells in alopecia areata. Treatment indicated: oral pan-JAK inhibitor, 5-10 mg twice daily. Following RNA extraction, reverse transcription yielded cDNA that acted as the sequencing template. Clones were read by immunoSEQ multiplex PCR, and TCRdb kept only the in-frame ones, dropping some. The data hold more than 100,000 clones, with over 75% observed a single time. The source material was CD8+ T cells sorted from blood, sampled between weeks 30 and 35, from a patient treated with tofacitinib. The receptor source for this set is a human donor with alopecia areata.

This clone was picked up one time. The CDR3 region has the DNA TGCGCCAGCAGCTCAAGTACAGGTTTGGATACGCAGTATTTT. It encodes CASSSSTGLDTQYF. This chain connects TRBV5-1 to TRBJ2-3, with D tentatively TRBD1 (5 bases). The V end lost 3 bases, the J end lost 6 bases, and 14 bases lay between the germline ends. Germline assignment: CDR1 SGHRS and CDR2 YFSETQ. CDR3 size: 14 residues. Together with reference TRBV5-1 and TRBJ2-3, the CDR3 gives the full variable domain: KAGVTQTPRYLIKTRGQQVTLSCSPISGHRSVSWYQQTPGQGLQFLFEYFSETQRNKGNFPGRFSGRQFSNSRSEMNVSTLELGDSALYLCASSSSTGLDTQYFGPGTRLTVL.

This clone was recorded once. V gene TRBV27 combines with J gene TRBJ2-3; no clear D gene. This CDR3 is 14 amino acids long. Germline V lookup: CDR1 MNHEY, CDR2 SMNVEV (reference sequence). V lost 3 bases, J lost 5 bases, and 12 bases lay in between. CDR3 sequence: CASSFVVRLDTQYF. The CDR3 DNA is TGTGCCAGCAGTTTCGTGGTGCGGTTAGATACGCAGTATTTT.

The chain has TRBV4-1 and TRBJ2-7; 7 positions match TRBD2. J was trimmed by 0 bases and V by 1 base; bases with no gene match: 6. CDR1 is MGHRA, CDR2 YSYEKL, per germline. This CDR3 is 16 amino acids long. CDR3 bases: TGCGCCAGCAGCCAAGTTAACCTAGCGGACTCCTACGAGCAGTACTTC. It is translated as CASSQVNLADSYEQYF.

The gene calls are TRBV29-1 and TRBJ1-1, with D maybe TRBD1 (6 bases). The CDR3 is made up of 12 amino acids. CDR1 is SQVTM and CDR2 is ANQGSEA in the germline V gene. V gave up 3 bases and J gave up 5 bases, with 10 bases separating them. CDR3 in DNA: TGCAGCGTTGACGGGGGGCGGACTGAAGCTTTCTTT. Encoded protein: CSVDGGRTEAFF.

The CDR3 bases are TGTGCCAGCAGCCCCGGTGGTGGGGAGCAGTACTTC. This encodes CASSPGGGEQYF. This chain uses TRBV11-2 with TRBJ2-7; D uncertain. The V end lost 5 bases, the J end lost 7 bases, and 12 bases lay between the germline ends. This CDR3 has 12 amino acids. Germline lookup yields CDR1 SGHAT and CDR2 FQNNGV.

V is TRBV25-1 and J is TRBJ2-5; D unclear. V lost 3 bases and J 11 bases, leaving 13 bases between the germline ends. CDR3 length: 12 residues. Germline V lookup: CDR1 MGHDK, CDR2 SYGVNS. The CDR3 DNA follows: TGTGCCAGCAGTGACCCTTCTGAAGAGCAGTACTTC. Its translation is CASSDPSEEQYF.

This clone showed up just once. The J gene is TRBJ2-7, the V gene TRBV4-2, with TRBD2 matching over 10 bases. There are 16 residues in the CDR3. CDR1 is LGHNA and CDR2 is YNFKEQ in the germline V gene. V gave up 4 bases and J gave up 5 bases; unmatched junction bases: 11. The CDR3 here is CASSRSGGASGDEQYF. The CDR3 coding sequence is TGTGCCAGCAGCCGAAGCGGGGGGGCATCCGGGGACGAGCAGTACTTC.

This chain connects TRBV30 to TRBJ2-6; 13 nucleotides line up with TRBD2. This CDR3 spans 22 amino acids. CDR1 GTSNPN and CDR2 SVGIG come from the germline V gene (reference sequence). The trim removed 0 bases at V and 0 bases at J, leaving 14 bases unmatched. CDR3 residues: CAWSVLGGLAGFRSSGANVLTF. DNA for the CDR3: TGTGCCTGGAGTGTACTGGGGGGACTAGCGGGGTTCAGAAGCTCTGGGGCCAACGTCCTGACTTTC.

The chain has TRBV13 and TRBJ2-7, with 10 positions matching TRBD1. This CDR3 comprises 18 residues. The V gene's germline CDR1 is PRHDT and CDR2 FYEKMQ (reference sequence). V was clipped by 4 bases and J by 3 bases; unmatched bases: 15. The CDR3 reads CASSSKKVGDRGIYEQYF. The CDR3 DNA is TGTGCCAGCAGCTCGAAAAAGGTGGGGGACAGGGGTATCTACGAGCAGTACTTC. The variable domain in full, completed from reference TRBV13 and TRBJ2-7, reads AAGVIQSPRHLIKEKRETATLKCYPIPRHDTVYWYQQGPGQDPQFLISFYEKMQSDKGSIPDRFSAQQFSDYHSELNMSSLELGDSALYFCASSSKKVGDRGIYEQYFGPGTRLTVT.

The chain uses TRBV5-6 and TRBJ2-3, with 7 bases fitting TRBD2. This CDR3 has 13 amino acids. CDR1 SGHDT and CDR2 YYEEEE come from the germline V gene. The J segment lost 6 bases and the V segment lost 3 bases, leaving 4 bases of the junction unmatched. This chain's CDR3 is CASSSGRMDTQYF. DNA for the CDR3: TGTGCCAGCAGCTCCGGGAGGATGGATACGCAGTATTTT. Complete variable domain (other parts from reference TRBV5-6 and TRBJ2-3): DAGVTQSPTHLIKTRGQQVTLRCSPKSGHDTVSWYQQALGQGPQFIFQYYEEEERQRGNFPDRFSGHQFPNYSSELNVNALLLGDSALYLCASSSGRMDTQYFGPGTRLTVL.

This chain joins TRBV4-1 and TRBJ2-1; the D is unclear. The CDR3 spans 13 residues. Trimming took 1 base from V and 3 from J, leaving 4 bases between them. Germline V gene sequence: CDR1 MGHRA, CDR2 YSYEKL. The CDR3 here is CASSQVNYNEQFF. CDR3 sequence (DNA): TGCGCCAGCAGCCAAGTTAACTACAATGAGCAGTTCTTC.

This chain links TRBV29-1 with TRBJ1-3; 7 bases are a match to TRBD1. The CDR3 runs to 14 residues. The J segment lost 0 bases and the V segment lost 7 bases, leaving 6 bases of the junction unmatched. Germline values: CDR1 SQVTM, CDR2 ANQGSEA. The DNA of the CDR3 is TGCAGCGCCGGTGGGGACAGCTCTGGAAACACCATATATTTT. Protein product: CSAGGDSSGNTIYF.

This clone was picked up one time. This chain joins TRBV4-1 and TRBJ2-1; possible D gene TRBD2, 5 bases. Germline V gives CDR1 MGHRA, CDR2 YSYEKL. V lost 0 bases and J lost 0, with 9 bases in between. CDR3 length: 16 amino acids. DNA for the CDR3: TGCGCCAGCAGCCAAGATCCCGGGGACTCCTACAATGAGCAGTTCTTC. It specifies CASSQDPGDSYNEQFF.

In this sample, this clone turned up a few times. Other DNA sequences from this sample encode an identical CDR3 as well. The chain couples TRBV27 to TRBJ2-1, with no clear D. The V end lost 5 bases, the J end lost 2 bases, and 22 bases lay between the germline ends. This CDR3 is 18 amino acids long. Germline CDR1 reads MNHEY; CDR2 reads SMNVEV (reference sequence). The CDR3 spells CASSPKGPLFQTYNEQFF. The CDR3 DNA is TGTGCCAGCAGTCCAAAAGGGCCTCTATTCCAAACCTACAATGAGCAGTTCTTC.

The chain couples TRBV9 to TRBJ2-3; the match to TRBD2 covers 14 bases. The CDR3 contains 18 residues. Per germline, CDR1 SGDLS and CDR2 YYNGEE. Unmatched junction bases numbered 7, after V lost 2 bases and J lost 2 bases. CDR3 amino acids: CASSVGLAGEDLTDTQYF. The CDR3 bases are TGTGCCAGCAGCGTGGGACTAGCGGGAGAGGATCTCACAGATACGCAGTATTTT.

The rearrangement links TRBV5-4 to TRBJ2-1; D not resolved. Germline assignment: CDR1 SGHNT and CDR2 YYREEE (reference sequence). Trimming removed 3 bases at V and 4 bases at J, with 2 bases between. The CDR3 is 11 amino acids. The CDR3 nucleotides read TGTGCCAGCAGCTGGTACAATGAGCAGTTCTTC. It codes for CASSWYNEQFF.

The chain joins TRBV19 to TRBJ2-1; the D call may be TRBD1 or TRBD2 (6 bases each). Trimming stripped 4 bases from V and 3 bases from J, with 16 bases between. This CDR3 has 16 amino acids. Per the germline V gene, CDR1 is LNHDA and CDR2 is SQIVND (reference sequence). The CDR3 protein is CASSTRSRGVYNEQFF. The CDR3 DNA sequence: TGTGCCAGTAGTACCCGGAGTAGGGGGGTCTACAATGAGCAGTTCTTC.

This clone has a single count. V is TRBV23-1 and J is TRBJ2-7; 9 bases fit TRBD1. TRBV23-1 is sorted into the ORF group, with uncertain function. J was trimmed by 3 bases and V by 11 bases; bases with no gene match: 8. This CDR3 is built from 13 residues. The CDR3 nucleotides read TGCGCCCCCTGGGCGGGACAGGGCTACGAGCAGTACTTC. Translation: CAPWAGQGYEQYF.

The chain links TRBV7-9 to TRBJ2-3; D ambiguous. Per the germline V gene, CDR1 is SEHNR and CDR2 is FQNEAQ (reference sequence). Trimming pared 5 bases from V and 2 bases from J, leaving 5 bases between. CDR3 length equals 12 residues. Here the CDR3 DNA reads TGTGCCAGCAGCATTATCACAGATACGCAGTATTTT. Translation gives CASSIITDTQYF. Full variable domain (outside the CDR3, taken from reference TRBV7-9 and TRBJ2-3): DTGVSQNPRHKITKRGQNVTFRCDPISEHNRLYWYRQTLGQGPEFLTYFQNEAQLEKSRLLSDRFSAERPKGSFSTLEIQRTEQGDSAMYLCASSIITDTQYFGPGTRLTVL.

The chain carries TRBV11-2 and TRBJ2-6; 14 nucleotides align to TRBD2. Looked up from germline, CDR1 is SGHAT and CDR2 is FQNNGV. Unmatched junction bases numbered 7, after V lost 5 bases and J lost 1 base. The CDR3 runs 19 residues. The CDR3 spells CASSPGLAGEPSGANVLTF. The CDR3, as DNA: TGTGCCAGCAGCCCGGGACTAGCGGGAGAACCTTCTGGGGCCAACGTCCTGACTTTC.

As for this clone: Other nucleotide sequences in the sample specify the same CDR3. The chain carries TRBV29-1 and TRBJ2-4; a weak D match, TRBD2 (7 bases). CDR3 length: 14 residues. CDR1 is SQVTM and CDR2 is ANQGSEA in the germline V gene. V lost 2 bases and J 6 bases, leaving 14 bases between the germline ends. The CDR3 reads CSVERGEGRNIQYF. As DNA, the CDR3 is TGCAGCGTTGAAAGGGGGGAGGGGAGAAACATTCAGTACTTC.

This clone has only a few counts. The gene calls are TRBV30 and TRBJ2-5; D gene uncertain. With the DNA end fitting TRBJ2-7 better, the J assignment may be wrong. This CDR3 spans 12 amino acids. The germline gives CDR1 GTSNPN, CDR2 SVGIG (reference sequence). Here the CDR3 reads CAWSFGSYEQYF. DNA for the CDR3: TGTGCCTGGTCCTTCGGCTCCTACGAGCAGTACTTC.

This rearrangement joins TRBV29-1 to TRBJ2-1; the match to TRBD2 covers 11 bases. CDR3 length equals 16 residues. Trimming cost V 1 base and J 9 bases; bases outside gene matches: 11. Germline loops: CDR1 SQVTM, CDR2 ANQGSEA. CDR3 amino acids: CSVEGTSGRWGGEQFF. For the CDR3, the DNA is TGCAGCGTTGAAGGCACTAGCGGGAGATGGGGCGGTGAGCAGTTCTTC.

In DNA form, the CDR3 reads TGTGCCAGTAGTTCCCTAGCGGGGGCCACAGATACGCAGTATTTT. It yields the protein CASSSLAGATDTQYF. The chain is built from TRBV19 and TRBJ2-3, with 10 bases fitting TRBD2. V trimming: 5 bases; J trimming: 2 bases; junction bases outside the gene matches: 4. The CDR3 runs to 15 residues. Germline V lookup: CDR1 LNHDA, CDR2 SQIVND (reference sequence).